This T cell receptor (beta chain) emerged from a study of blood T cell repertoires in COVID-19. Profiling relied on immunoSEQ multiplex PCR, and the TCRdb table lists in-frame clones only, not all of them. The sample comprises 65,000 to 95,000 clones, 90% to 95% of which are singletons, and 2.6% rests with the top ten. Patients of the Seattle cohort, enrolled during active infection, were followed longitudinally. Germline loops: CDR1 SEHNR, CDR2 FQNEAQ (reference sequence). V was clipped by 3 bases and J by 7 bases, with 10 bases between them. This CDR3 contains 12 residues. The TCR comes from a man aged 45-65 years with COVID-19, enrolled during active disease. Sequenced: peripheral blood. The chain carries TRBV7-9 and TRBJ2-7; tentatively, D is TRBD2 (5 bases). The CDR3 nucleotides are TGTGCCAGCAGCTTCGAGGGCGGTGAGCAGTACGTC. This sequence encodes CASSFEGGEQYV.